The rows below give T cell receptor beta chains drawn from one sample of a study of regulatory dendritic cells for organ transplantation. Method: immunoSEQ multiplex PCR; TCRdb's copy keeps in-frame clones and lacks some. The repertoire holds approximately 35,000 clones, with about 89% as singletons. Sequencing used naive CD4+ T cells from blood. The receptors derive from a human donor in good health. CDR3s include the opening cysteine and the closing phenylalanine or tryptophan. Fields, in order: J gene, D gene, V gene, clone size, CDR3 DNA, CDR3 protein. D genes are given only for firm matches. Clone size is not always given. Where it is, it says once, few, many or a class for expanded clones.

TRBJ2-1 | TRBD1 | TRBV9 | - | TGTGCCAGCAGCGCGGGACAGGGGTTACGCAATGAGCAGTTCTTC | CASSAGQGLRNEQFF
TRBJ2-7 | TRBD2 | TRBV9 | - | TGTGCCAGCAGCGTAGTTGGGAGGGAGGGGACTGGCGAGCAGTACTTC | CASSVVGREGTGEQYF
TRBJ2-4 | - | TRBV7-9 | - | TGTGCCAGCAGCGGGGGATTAGCCAAAAACATTCAGTACTTC | CASSGGLAKNIQYF
TRBJ2-5 | TRBD2 | TRBV4-2 | - | TGTGCCAGCAGCCCCGAAGGTCTAGCGGGGGTTGCTCGGGAGACCCAGTACTTC | CASSPEGLAGVARETQYF
TRBJ1-1 | - | TRBV7-9 | - | TGTGCCAGCAGCCAAACTACACGGTACACTGAAGCTTTCTTT | CASSQTTRYTEAFF
TRBJ1-1 | - | TRBV7-2 | - | TGTGCCAGCAGCCGGGGGTGGAACACTGAAGCTTTCTTT | CASSRGWNTEAFF
TRBJ2-7 | - | TRBV7-8 | once | TGTGCCAGCAGCTCCCTCTACGAGCAGTACTTC | CASSSLYEQYF
TRBJ2-5 | - | TRBV11-2 | - | TGTGCCAGCAGCTCGACGGGCCACGTGGAGACCCAGTACTTC | CASSSTGHVETQYF
TRBJ1-6 | - | TRBV7-6 | once | TGTGCCAGCAGCTTAGTGTGGAATTCACCCCTCCACTTT | CASSLVWNSPLHF
TRBJ1-1 | TRBD1 | TRBV19 | - | TGTGCCAGTACCTTTCCTGACAGGGGGCAAGCTTTCTTT | CASTFPDRGQAFF
TRBJ2-5 | - | TRBV5-1 | - | TGCGCCAGCAAGAGAGGGAGTGAAGAGACCCAGTACTTC | CASKRGSEETQYF
TRBJ1-1 | - | TRBV7-6 | once | TGTGCCAGCAGCTGGGATTTTATAAACACTGAAGCTTTCTTT | CASSWDFINTEAFF
TRBJ1-1 | - | TRBV13 | - | TGTGCCAGCAGGCGATCGGGACCCAGGAACACTGAAGCTTTCTTT | CASRRSGPRNTEAFF
TRBJ1-5 | TRBD1 | TRBV4-1 | - | TGCGCCAGCAGCCAACGACAGGGAGATCAGCCCCAGCATTTT | CASSQRQGDQPQHF
TRBJ2-3 | TRBD1 | TRBV5-1 | - | TGCGCCAGCAGCATCGGACAGGCGTCCCTAGATACGCAGTATTTT | CASSIGQASLDTQYF
TRBJ1-2 | - | TRBV19 | few | TGTGCCAGTAGAAAGACCTATGGCTACACCTTC | CASRKTYGYTF
TRBJ2-1 | TRBD2 | TRBV4-2 | - | TGTGCCAGCAGCCAGGGAAGCGGGAGGCCATACAATGAGCAGTTCTTC | CASSQGSGRPYNEQFF
TRBJ1-2 | - | TRBV2 | - | TGTGCCAGCAGTGAAGCTTGGAGCGCTGACGGTGGTGGCTACACCTTC | CASSEAWSADGGGYTF
TRBJ1-6 | - | TRBV27 | - | TGTGCCAGCAGTTTTGGACATCCAGCCCTCTATAATTCACCCCTCCACTTT | CASSFGHPALYNSPLHF
TRBJ1-2 | - | TRBV6-4 | - | TGTGCCAGCAGTGACGACGGACAAGAGAACTATGGCTACACCTTC | CASSDDGQENYGYTF
TRBJ1-5 | TRBD1 | TRBV27 | - | TGTGCCACCAACACAGGGGGGACGAATCAGCCCCAGCATTTT | CATNTGGTNQPQHF
TRBJ2-7 | - | TRBV6-5 | - | TGTGCCAGCAGTTACGGGGGCAGGATCTACGAGCAGTACTTC | CASSYGGRIYEQYF
TRBJ1-3 | - | TRBV7-2 | - | TGTGCCAGCAGCTTAGGGGGGTCCTTTGGAAACACCATATATTTT | CASSLGGSFGNTIYF
TRBJ1-5 | - | TRBV4-3 | - | TGCGCCAGCAGCCAAGCTATGGATCAGCCCCAGCATTTT | CASSQAMDQPQHF
TRBJ2-5 | - | TRBV5-1 | - | TGCGCCAGCAGCTTGCCGGGGATATACACCCAAGAGACCCAGTACTTC | CASSLPGIYTQETQYF
TRBJ2-3 | - | TRBV9 | - | TGTGCCAGCAGCGCACTAGGGGGAGGTGCAGATACGCAGTATTTT | CASSALGGGADTQYF
TRBJ2-3 | - | TRBV5-4 | - | TGTGCCAGCAGCCGAAACTTCAGGGGGGGCACAGATACGCAGTATTTT | CASSRNFRGGTDTQYF
TRBJ2-7 | - | TRBV10-3 | - | TGTGCCATCAGTGAGTCTCTTCTGGTACCAAGGGAGCAGTACTTC | CAISESLLVPREQYF
TRBJ1-1 | - | TRBV4-3 | once | TGCGCCAGCAGCCAAGAGTTGGGGGGGCTCCTCACTGAAGCTTTCTTT | CASSQELGGLLTEAFF
TRBJ2-5 | - | TRBV15 | - | TGTGCCACCAGCGAGGGGCAGCAAGAGACCCAGTACTTC | CATSEGQQETQYF
TRBJ1-2 | - | TRBV5-5 | once | TGTGCCAGCAGCTTTGACTGGACAGCGAAGCCTTATGGCTACACCTTC | CASSFDWTAKPYGYTF
TRBJ2-7 | - | TRBV6-5 | - | TGTGCCAGCAGTTACCGGCAGGGCTACGAGCAGTACTTC | CASSYRQGYEQYF
TRBJ2-7 | - | TRBV5-4 | once | TGTGCCAGCAGAAACACCGGGGGGCCTATAAACGAGCAGTACTTC | CASRNTGGPINEQYF
TRBJ2-1 | TRBD2 | TRBV15 | - | TGTGCCACCAGCACTAGCGGACTAGAGCAGTTCTTC | CATSTSGLEQFF
TRBJ1-1 | - | TRBV28 | - | TGTGCCAGCAGTTTATCGGTCATGGGGGCTGAAGCTTTCTTT | CASSLSVMGAEAFF
TRBJ2-2 | - | TRBV15 | - | TGTGCCACCAGCAGAGATTTCCATGGGGCCGGGGAGCTGTTTTTT | CATSRDFHGAGELFF
TRBJ1-2 | - | TRBV9 | - | TGTGCCAGCAGCGTAGGTAGGGATATCTATGGCTACACCTTC | CASSVGRDIYGYTF
TRBJ2-7 | - | TRBV4-1 | - | TGCGCCAGCAGCCAGGGAACGTTCGGCGAGCAGTACTTC | CASSQGTFGEQYF
TRBJ1-2 | - | TRBV5-6 | - | TGTGCCAGCAGCTTCCCCGCCGGCGGCTACACCTTC | CASSFPAGGYTF
TRBJ2-3 | TRBD1 | TRBV28 | once | TGTGCCAGCAGTATAAGACAGGGCGCGCAGTATTTT | CASSIRQGAQYF
TRBJ1-1 | - | TRBV2 | - | TGTGCCAGCAACCGTGGTGTGGAGAACACTGAAGCTTTCTTT | CASNRGVENTEAFF
TRBJ1-1 | TRBD1 | TRBV4-1 | - | TGCGCCAGCAGCTACCGGGACAGGCGACTCATGAACACTGAAGCTTTCTTT | CASSYRDRRLMNTEAFF
TRBJ2-1 | - | TRBV28 | - | TGTGCCAGCAGTTGGTGGGATGAGCAGTTCTTC | CASSWWDEQFF
TRBJ2-1 | - | TRBV5-5 | - | TGTGCCAGCAGCTCTCCCTGGGGGGTTGATTACAATGAGCAGTTCTTC | CASSSPWGVDYNEQFF
TRBJ2-1 | TRBD1 | TRBV6-5 | once | TGTGCCAGCAGAGACAGGGAAACCTACAATGAGCAGTTCTTC | CASRDRETYNEQFF
TRBJ2-7 | TRBD2 | TRBV5-1 | - | TGCGCCAGCGCCGGACTAGCGGGAGGTATTTACGAGCAGTACTTC | CASAGLAGGIYEQYF
TRBJ2-1 | TRBD1 | TRBV14 | - | TGTGCCACCGCCCAACAGGGGTTGTCCTACAATGAGCAGTTCTTC | CATAQQGLSYNEQFF
TRBJ2-7 | TRBD2 | TRBV7-2 | - | TGTGCCAGCAGCTCGGGGGGGCTAAACTCCTACGAGCAGTACTTC | CASSSGGLNSYEQYF
TRBJ1-3 | TRBD1 | TRBV6-5 | - | TGTGCCAGCGGGTGGGACAGCCACTCTGGAAACACCATATATTTT | CASGWDSHSGNTIYF
TRBJ1-2 | - | TRBV7-2 | - | TGTGCCAGCAGCCGACGATCGGACGGGCGCAGGGGCTACACCTTC | CASSRRSDGRRGYTF
TRBJ1-4 | - | TRBV28 | - | TGTGCCCACCAGGCCCCCTCAGGCGGAAAACTGTTTTTT | CAHQAPSGGKLFF
TRBJ2-7 | TRBD1 | TRBV10-1 | - | TGCGCCATTACCAAATCGACAGGGCCGTACGAGCAGTACTTC | CAITKSTGPYEQYF
TRBJ2-7 | - | TRBV28 | - | TGTGCCAGCAGAGGACCTACCTACGAGCAGTACTTC | CASRGPTYEQYF
TRBJ1-2 | - | TRBV7-2 | - | TGTGCCAGCAGCTTCGGACAGACTGTCTATGGCTACACCTTC | CASSFGQTVYGYTF
TRBJ2-7 | TRBD2 | TRBV27 | - | TGTGCCAGCAGTGTCCGACTAGCTTCCTACGAGCAGTACTTC | CASSVRLASYEQYF